A selection of T cell receptor beta chains follows, all from one sample in a study of OX40 agonist ivuxolimab in advanced cancers. Some clones are missing from TCRdb's copy, which holds only in-frame ones; the method was immunoSEQ multiplex PCR. Here the sample spans some 73,000 clones, approximately 90% being singletons. Sequenced here: CD4+ or CD8+ T cells sorted from blood, sampled in a trial of the OX40 agonist ivuxolimab. Source of these receptors: an adult with an advanced solid tumor such as melanoma, head and neck, liver or kidney cancer. CDR3s include the opening cysteine and the closing phenylalanine or tryptophan. The D gene is left open where the match is weak. For some rows the clone size is stated as once, few or many, or as a class when expanded; others skip it.

TGCGCCAGCAGCCAAGATAATTTTGCGGGAGGAATGTATGAGCAGTTCTTC,CASSQDNFAGGMYEQFF,NA,TRBD2,TRBV4-1,TRBJ2-1
TGTGCCAGCACACGACAGGGGGATAGCAATCAGCCCCAGCATTTT,CASTRQGDSNQPQHF,NA,TRBD1,TRBV27,TRBJ1-5
TGTGCCAGCACTGGGTTGAACACCGGGGAGCTGTTTTTT,CASTGLNTGELFF,NA,NA,TRBV25-1,TRBJ2-2
TGTGCCAGCAGCTTGGGGCGGGAGCAGTACTTC,CASSLGREQYF,once,NA,TRBV7-2,TRBJ2-7
TGTGCCAGCAGTTTAGGAGCTAGCCCTATGAACTACGAGCAGTACTTC,CASSLGASPMNYEQYF,NA,NA,TRBV27,TRBJ2-7
TGTGCCAGTAGTATAGAAGGAGGGGCCTACGAGCAGTACTTC,CASSIEGGAYEQYF,NA,NA,TRBV19,TRBJ2-7
TGTGCCAGCAGCCCCATTAGGGCGGGAGGGCGAAATGAGCAGTTCTTC,CASSPIRAGGRNEQFF,once,TRBD2,TRBV7-9,TRBJ2-1
TGTGCCAGCAGCCAATCTTGGACTGAAGCTTTCTTT,CASSQSWTEAFF,NA,NA,TRBV14,TRBJ1-1
TGTGCCAGCAGCGTAGATACTAGTCGGGAGCAGTTCTTC,CASSVDTSREQFF,NA,NA,TRBV9,TRBJ2-1
TGTGCCAGTAGTAGCGGACCGGGACAGGGGTTTACGTCGCTCAATGAGCAGTTCTTC,CASSSGPGQGFTSLNEQFF,once,TRBD1,TRBV19,TRBJ2-1
TGCGCCAGCAGCCCAGGGGGGGAGCAGTACTTC,CASSPGGEQYF,NA,NA,TRBV4-3,TRBJ2-7
TGCAGCGTTGAGGAGGGTACCTACGAGCAGTACTTC,CSVEEGTYEQYF,NA,NA,TRBV29-1,TRBJ2-7
TGTGCCAGTAGTTATGGTTGGGATACGCAGTATTTT,CASSYGWDTQYF,NA,NA,TRBV19,TRBJ2-3